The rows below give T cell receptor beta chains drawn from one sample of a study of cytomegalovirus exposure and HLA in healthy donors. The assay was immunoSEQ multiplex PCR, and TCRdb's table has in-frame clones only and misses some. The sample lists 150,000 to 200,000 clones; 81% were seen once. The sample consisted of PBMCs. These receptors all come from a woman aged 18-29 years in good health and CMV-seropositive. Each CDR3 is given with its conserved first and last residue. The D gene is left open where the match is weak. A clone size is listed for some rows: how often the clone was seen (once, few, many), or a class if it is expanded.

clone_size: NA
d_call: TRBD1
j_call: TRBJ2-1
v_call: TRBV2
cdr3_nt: TGTGCCAGCAGTGAAGGTCGGCTCAGGGGGGAGCAGTTCTTC
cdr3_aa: CASSEGRLRGEQFF

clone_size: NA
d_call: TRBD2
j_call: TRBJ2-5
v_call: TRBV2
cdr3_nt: TGTGCCAGCACCTTAGCGGGGGGACAAGAGACCCAGTACTTC
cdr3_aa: CASTLAGGQETQYF

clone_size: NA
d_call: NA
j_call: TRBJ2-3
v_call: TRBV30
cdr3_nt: TGTGCCTGGAGTGTCGGGACAGATACGCAGTATTTT
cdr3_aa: CAWSVGTDTQYF

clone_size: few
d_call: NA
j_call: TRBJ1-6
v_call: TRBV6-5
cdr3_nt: TGTGCCAGCAGGGGGGGACGGCGTAATTCACCCCTCCACTTT
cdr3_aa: CASRGGRRNSPLHF

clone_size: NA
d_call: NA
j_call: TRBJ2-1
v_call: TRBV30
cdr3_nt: TGTGCCTGGAGTGTACGACAGATACAGCTTTACAATGAGCAGTTCTTC
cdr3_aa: CAWSVRQIQLYNEQFF

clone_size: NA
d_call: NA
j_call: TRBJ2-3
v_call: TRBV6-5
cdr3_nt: TGTGCCAGCAGTTACTCGGGCTACACAGATACGCAGTATTTT
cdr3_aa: CASSYSGYTDTQYF

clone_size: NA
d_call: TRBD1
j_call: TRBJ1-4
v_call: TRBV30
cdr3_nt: TGTGCCCAACAAATCGGGGACAGTAATGAAAAACTGTTTTTT
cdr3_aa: CAQQIGDSNEKLFF

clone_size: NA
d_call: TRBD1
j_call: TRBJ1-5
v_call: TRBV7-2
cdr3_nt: TGTGCCAGCAGCCGACTTAGAGGACAGGGGGCGGTTCAGCCCCAGCATTTT
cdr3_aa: CASSRLRGQGAVQPQHF

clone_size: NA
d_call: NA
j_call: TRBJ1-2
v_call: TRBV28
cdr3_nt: TGTGCCAGCAGAACCTTCCGGGACGGGGGTAGTTACACCTTC
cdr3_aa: CASRTFRDGGSYTF

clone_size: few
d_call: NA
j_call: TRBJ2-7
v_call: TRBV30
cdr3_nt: TGTGCCTGGAGTGTCCAGTACGAGCAGTACTTC
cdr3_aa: CAWSVQYEQYF

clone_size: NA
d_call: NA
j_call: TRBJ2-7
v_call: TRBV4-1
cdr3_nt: TGCGCCAGCAGCCAAGAAGTGGGGGTGGAGGGATGGACCTACGAGCAGTACTTC
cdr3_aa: CASSQEVGVEGWTYEQYF

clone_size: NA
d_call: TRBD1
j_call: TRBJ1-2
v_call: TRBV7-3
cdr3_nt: TGTGCCAGCAGCCCTGGACAGGGGCCGGTCTATGGCTACACCTTC
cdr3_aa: CASSPGQGPVYGYTF

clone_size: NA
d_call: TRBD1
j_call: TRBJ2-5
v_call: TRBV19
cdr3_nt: TGTGCCAGTAGCCCGACGACAGGGGACCAAGAGACCCAGTACTTC
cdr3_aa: CASSPTTGDQETQYF

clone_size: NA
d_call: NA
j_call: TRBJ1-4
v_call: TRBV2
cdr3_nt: TGTGCCAGCGGTCCCGAGGGGGAACTGTTTTTT
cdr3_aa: CASGPEGELFF

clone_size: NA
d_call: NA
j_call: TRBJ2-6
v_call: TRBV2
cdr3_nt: TGTGCCAGCACTCCTGCGGGGATCTCTGGGGCCAACGTCCTGACTTTC
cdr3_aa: CASTPAGISGANVLTF

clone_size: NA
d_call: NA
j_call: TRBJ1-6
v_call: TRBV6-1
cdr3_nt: TGTGCCAGCAGTGAACTGGGCTTAGAGAATTCACCCCTCCACTTT
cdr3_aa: CASSELGLENSPLHF

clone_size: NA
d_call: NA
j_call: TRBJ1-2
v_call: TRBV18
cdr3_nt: TGTGCCAGCTCACCACCTGCACAAAACGGCTACACCTTC
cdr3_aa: CASSPPAQNGYTF

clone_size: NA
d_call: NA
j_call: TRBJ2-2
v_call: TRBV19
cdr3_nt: TGTGCCAGTAGTATTTTAGGGGCGAACACCGGGGAGCTGTTTTTT
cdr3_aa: CASSILGANTGELFF

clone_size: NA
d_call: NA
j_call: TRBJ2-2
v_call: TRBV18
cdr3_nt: TGTGCCAGCTCACCTCCTCTTGAAGGAATCACCGGGGAGCTGCTTTTT
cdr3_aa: CASSPPLEGITGELLF

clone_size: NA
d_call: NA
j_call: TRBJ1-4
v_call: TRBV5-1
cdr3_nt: TGCGCCAGCAGCTTGGCCGGGGGAATGGGTGAAAAACTGTTTTTT
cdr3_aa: CASSLAGGMGEKLFF

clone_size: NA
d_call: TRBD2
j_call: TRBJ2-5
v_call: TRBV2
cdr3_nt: TGTGCCAGCAGTTGGGACTACACAGAGATCCAAGAGACCCAGTACTTC
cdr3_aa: CASSWDYTEIQETQYF

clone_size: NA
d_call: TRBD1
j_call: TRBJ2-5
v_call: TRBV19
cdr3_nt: TGTGCCAGTAGTAGCCTAGGGGGCCGGGAGACCCAGTACTTC
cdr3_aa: CASSSLGGRETQYF

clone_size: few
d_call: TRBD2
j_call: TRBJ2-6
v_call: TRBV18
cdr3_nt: TGTGCCAGCTCACTGGGGACTAGCGGATCTGGGGCCAACGGCCTGACTTTC
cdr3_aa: CASSLGTSGSGANGLTF

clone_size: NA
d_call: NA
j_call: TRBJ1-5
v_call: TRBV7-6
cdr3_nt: TGTGCCAGCAGCTGGGACTCGAATCAGCCCCAGCATTTT
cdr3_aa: CASSWDSNQPQHF

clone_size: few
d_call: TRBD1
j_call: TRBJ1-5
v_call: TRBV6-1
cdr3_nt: TGTGCCAGCAGTGAAAGACCGGGACAGGGGACGAGTCAGCCCCAGCATTTT
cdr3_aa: CASSERPGQGTSQPQHF

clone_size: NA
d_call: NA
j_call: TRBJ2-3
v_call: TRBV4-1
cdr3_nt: TGCGCCAGCAGCCAAGCCCTTCTTACTCGCGATACGCAGTATTTT
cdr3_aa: CASSQALLTRDTQYF

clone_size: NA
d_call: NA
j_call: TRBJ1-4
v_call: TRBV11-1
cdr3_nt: TGTGCCAGCAGCCCCGAGGGTTTCGGGGAAAAACTGTTTTTT
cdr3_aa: CASSPEGFGEKLFF

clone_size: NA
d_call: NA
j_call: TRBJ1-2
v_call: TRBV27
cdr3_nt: TGTGCCAGCAGTTTTGCCGACAGGCCCTATGGCTACACCTTC
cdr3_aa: CASSFADRPYGYTF

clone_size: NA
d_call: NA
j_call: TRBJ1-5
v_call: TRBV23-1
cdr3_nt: TGCGCCAGCAGTCGAAGGGGTAATCAGCCCCAGCATTTT
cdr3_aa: CASSRRGNQPQHF

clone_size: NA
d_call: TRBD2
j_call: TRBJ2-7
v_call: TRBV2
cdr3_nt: TGTGCCAGCACCGGGACTAGCGTGACGGGAGAGCAGTACTTC
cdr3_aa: CASTGTSVTGEQYF

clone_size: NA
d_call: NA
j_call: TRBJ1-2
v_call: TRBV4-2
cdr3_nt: TGTGCCAGCAGCCAAGATTACGGGTCCTATGGCTACACCTTC
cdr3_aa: CASSQDYGSYGYTF

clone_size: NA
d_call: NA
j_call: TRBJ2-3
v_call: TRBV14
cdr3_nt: TGTGCCAGCAGCCAAGGCTTAGCAGATACGCAGTATTTT
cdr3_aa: CASSQGLADTQYF

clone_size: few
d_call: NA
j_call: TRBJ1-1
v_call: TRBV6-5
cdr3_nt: TGTGCCAGCAGTTACTGGAGTGACACTGAAGCTTTCTTT
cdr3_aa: CASSYWSDTEAFF

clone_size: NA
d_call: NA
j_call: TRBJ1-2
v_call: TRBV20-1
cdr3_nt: TGCAGTGCTAGCCGGGACTATGGCTACACCTTC
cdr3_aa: CSASRDYGYTF

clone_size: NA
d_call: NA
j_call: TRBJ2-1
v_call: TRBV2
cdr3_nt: TGTGCCACCCTAACCTCAGGGGCCAATGAGCAGTTCTTC
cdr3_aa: CATLTSGANEQFF

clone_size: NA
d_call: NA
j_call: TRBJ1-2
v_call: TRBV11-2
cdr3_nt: TGTGCCAGCAGCTCCCAGTTGGAGAACTATGGCTACACCTTC
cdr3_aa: CASSSQLENYGYTF

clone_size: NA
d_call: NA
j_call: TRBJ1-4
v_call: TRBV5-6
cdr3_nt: TGTGCCAGCAGCTACCAGTGGGCGGCCGGGGCTAATGAAAAACTGTTTTTT
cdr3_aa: CASSYQWAAGANEKLFF

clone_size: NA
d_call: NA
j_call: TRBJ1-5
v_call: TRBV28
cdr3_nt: TGTGCCAGCAGTTTGGCAGAAAATCAGCCCCAGCATTTT
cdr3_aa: CASSLAENQPQHF

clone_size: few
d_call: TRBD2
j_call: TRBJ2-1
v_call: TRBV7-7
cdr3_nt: TGTGCTAGCAGCTCAGACTGGGGACTAGCGGGAGAGCAGTTCTTC
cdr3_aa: CASSSDWGLAGEQFF

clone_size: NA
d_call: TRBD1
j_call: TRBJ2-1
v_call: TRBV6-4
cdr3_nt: TGTGCCAGCAGTGACTCTCCGGACAGGGCCGAGCAGTTCTTC
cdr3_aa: CASSDSPDRAEQFF

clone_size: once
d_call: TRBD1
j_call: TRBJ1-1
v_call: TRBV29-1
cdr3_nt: TGCAGCGTTGAAGCTTCGACAGGGACTGAAGCTTTCTTT
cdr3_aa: CSVEASTGTEAFF

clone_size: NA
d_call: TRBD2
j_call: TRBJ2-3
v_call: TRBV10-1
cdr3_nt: TGCGCCAGCAGTGGTACCCTTCTAGCGGGGTACACAGATACGCAGTATTTT
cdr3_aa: CASSGTLLAGYTDTQYF

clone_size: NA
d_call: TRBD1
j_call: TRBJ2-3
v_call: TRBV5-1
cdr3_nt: TGCGCCAGCAGCCCGGGGGGGGGACAGGGGAGGAATACGCAGTATTTT
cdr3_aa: CASSPGGGQGRNTQYF

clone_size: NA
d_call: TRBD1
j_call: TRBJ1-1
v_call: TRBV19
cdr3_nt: TGTGCCAGTGGACAGGGTAGAATGAACACTGAAGCTTTCTTT
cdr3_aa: CASGQGRMNTEAFF

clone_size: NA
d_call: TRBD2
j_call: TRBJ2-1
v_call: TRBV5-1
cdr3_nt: TGCGCCAGCAGCTTGCGGGGGGACAATGAGCAGTTCTTC
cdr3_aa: CASSLRGDNEQFF

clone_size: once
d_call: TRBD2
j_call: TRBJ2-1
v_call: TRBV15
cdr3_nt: TGTGCCACCAGCCCATCCGCGGGGGCCTACAATGAGCAGTTCTTC
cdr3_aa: CATSPSAGAYNEQFF

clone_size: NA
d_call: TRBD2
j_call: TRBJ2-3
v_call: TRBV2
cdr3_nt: TGTGCCAGCAGCCCGTATCGGGGGGGTTCAGATACGCAGTATTTT
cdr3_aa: CASSPYRGGSDTQYF

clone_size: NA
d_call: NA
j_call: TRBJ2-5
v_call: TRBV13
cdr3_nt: TGTGCCAGCAGCTTAGGGACTACTGAGACCCAGTACTTC
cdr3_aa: CASSLGTTETQYF

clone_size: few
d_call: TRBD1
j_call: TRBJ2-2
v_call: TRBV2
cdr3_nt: TGTGCCAGCAGTAGGGACAGGGGAAGGAACACCGGGGAGCTGTTTTTT
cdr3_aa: CASSRDRGRNTGELFF

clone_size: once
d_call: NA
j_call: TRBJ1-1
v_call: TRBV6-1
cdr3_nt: TGTGCCAGCAGGTTACAGAACCTGAACACTGAAGCTTTCTTT
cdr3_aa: CASRLQNLNTEAFF